This record concerns one T cell receptor beta chain sequence. Its antigen remains unknown. UMI-labeled 5' RACE TRB cDNA libraries were prepared from the cells. TCRdb re-called the 5' RACE reads and gives one entry per CDR3 protein, without DNA. The listing records roughly 55,000 distinct CDR3 sequences. This specimen comes from a study of CXCR3-negative and CXCR3-positive naive CD8 T cells. Broader study findings: Most assays were run on fresh PBMCs (CXCR3 expression partially decreased after cryopreservation). CD5 surface expression was similar among naive subsets, and TCR strength was estimated by inference from TRB CDR3 properties. Naive CXCR3-positive cells had TRB CDR3s more hydrophobic than those of CXCR3-negative naive cells.

The sample comprised naive CXCR3+ CD8+ T cells from blood. Indicated subset: CD45RO-CCR7+CD27+CD95- naive CD8+ T cells expressing CXCR3 (TNR3+). This receptor was identified in a human donor in good health. Some clones in this sample may be carry-over from other donors' samples.

CDR3 region: CASSLILDGLHMKETQYF. The chain recombines TRBV7-6 with TRBJ2-5. This CDR3 comprises 18 residues. Germline CDR1 SGHVS, CDR2 FNYEAQ.